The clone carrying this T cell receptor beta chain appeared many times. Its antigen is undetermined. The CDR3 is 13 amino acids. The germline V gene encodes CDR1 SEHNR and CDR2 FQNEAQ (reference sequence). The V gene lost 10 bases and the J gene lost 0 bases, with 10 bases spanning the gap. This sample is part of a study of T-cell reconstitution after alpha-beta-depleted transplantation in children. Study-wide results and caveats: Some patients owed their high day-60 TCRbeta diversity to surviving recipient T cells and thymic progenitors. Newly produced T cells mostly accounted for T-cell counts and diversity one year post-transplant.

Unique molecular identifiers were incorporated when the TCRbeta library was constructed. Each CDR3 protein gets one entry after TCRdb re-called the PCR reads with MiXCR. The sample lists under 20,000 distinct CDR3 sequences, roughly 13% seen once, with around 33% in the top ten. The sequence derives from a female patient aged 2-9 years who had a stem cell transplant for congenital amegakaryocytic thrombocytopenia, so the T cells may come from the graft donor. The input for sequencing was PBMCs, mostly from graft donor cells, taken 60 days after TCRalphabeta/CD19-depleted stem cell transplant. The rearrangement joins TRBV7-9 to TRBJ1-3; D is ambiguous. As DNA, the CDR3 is TGTGCCACCCCCGACCCCTCTGGAAACACCATATATTTT. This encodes CATPDPSGNTIYF.